This TCR beta chain was found in a study of blood T cell repertoires in COVID-19. Sequencing used immunoSEQ multiplex PCR; TCRdb keeps in-frame clones, though not all of them. This table has 540,000 or so clones, 85% to 90% appearing once. The CDR3 has 14 residues. Germline V gene lookup returns CDR1 SGHDN and CDR2 FVKESK. The germline V and J ends were trimmed by 1 base and 3 bases, with 10 bases remaining between them. This chain uses TRBV14 with TRBJ2-7; TRBD2 might be the D (5 bases). The receptor was isolated from a woman between 50 and 59 years old with COVID-19, enrolled during active disease. The sample comprised peripheral blood. The CDR3 region is CASSQGAAGYEQYF. The DNA for the CDR3 is TGTGCCAGCAGCCAAGGGGCGGCGGGCTACGAGCAGTACTTC.